The T cell receptor beta chain under discussion was sequenced for a study of blood T cell repertoires in COVID-19. Study overall: The origin of the acute and convalescent COVID-19 samples was the United States, Italy and Spain. PBMCs, B-cell-depleted T cells, or T cells were the source of the cDNA or gDNA that made up the material.

The method was immunoSEQ multiplex PCR; TCRdb's version includes in-frame clones alone and lacks a portion of them. The table has over 130,000 clones, approximately 80% seen once. CDR1 MDHEN and CDR2 SYDVKM come from the germline V gene. Trimming shortened V by 6 bases and J by 9 bases, and 18 bases separated the two germline ends. The CDR3 sequence is 15 residues long. The chain joins TRBV28 to TRBJ1-6; maybe TRBD1 (5 bases). The specimen sequenced was peripheral blood. This clonotype was sampled from a woman of 80 years or more with active or convalescent COVID-19. The DNA for the CDR3 is TGTGCCAGCAGCACCCAGCTAGGGGCAGGTTCACCCCTCCACTTT. Translating it yields CASSTQLGAGSPLHF.